This T cell receptor (beta chain) was identified during a study of PD-1 blockade in classical Hodgkin lymphoma. Notes on the study in general: Why the repertoires differ is still unclear, perhaps disease activity or prior therapy. At baseline, newly diagnosed patients reportedly showed less TCR diversity than healthy donors.

V was clipped by 0 bases and J by 6 bases, with 11 bases between them. Germline CDR1 reads SGDLS; CDR2 reads YYNGEE. The CDR3 consists of 14 residues. Notes on this clone: Its antigen remains unknown.

Assay used: immunoSEQ multiplex PCR; TCRdb lists only in-frame clones, some missing. The top ten hold over 13% of the sample, which has about 5,000 clones, 80% to 90% seen once. The time point here: newly diagnosed, previously untreated cHL patient sample. Researchers pulled CD8+ T cells out of thawed PBMCs using magnetic negative selection. For comparison, PBMCs from newly diagnosed, untreated classical Hodgkin lymphoma were used. Sequenced sample: CD8+ T cells from blood. This clonotype was sampled from a human donor with classical Hodgkin lymphoma. J is TRBJ2-3 and V is TRBV9; no clear D. The CDR3 nucleotides are TGTGCCAGCAGCGTAGTCGGTACATCCGATACGCAGTATTTT. Its translation: CASSVVGTSDTQYF.